Given below is one TCR beta chain in context. No antigen is known for it. Unmatched junction bases numbered 4, after V lost 3 bases and J lost 7 bases. CDR3 length: 13 amino acids. Germline V lookup: CDR1 SGHNT, CDR2 YYREEE (reference sequence). Libraries were prepared by immunoSEQ multiplex PCR; TCRdb keeps only in-frame clonotypes and omits some of them. The sample records around 30,000 clones, about 85% being singletons. The sample belongs to a study of monozygotic twins with cystic fibrosis. Overall study findings and caveats: V usage most resembled the co-twin in 13 of 16 pairs.

This receptor was identified in a girl aged 2 to 10 with cystic fibrosis. The chain links TRBV5-4 to TRBJ1-5, with 7 positions matching TRBD1. The sample consisted of blood. CDR3 loop: CASSYRGGQPQHF. The CDR3 DNA reads as TGTGCCAGCAGCTACAGGGGCGGCCAGCCCCAGCATTTT.